This T cell receptor beta chain was obtained from a study of blood T cells in healthy people across ages. Study-level points and caveats: Naive and antigen-experienced cells could not be conclusively compared, given unsorted PBMCs.

Germline assignment: CDR1 SGHDT and CDR2 YYEEEE. CDR3 length equals 15 residues. The V end lost 4 bases, the J end lost 1 base, and 14 bases lay between the germline ends. Notes on this clonotype: Its target is unknown.

For the second PCR, which ran for about 7 to 12 cycles, a sample-barcoded 5' primer and a J-beta primer mix were used. Any given sample supplied a minimum of 2.5 million CDR3-containing paired-end reads. TCRdb used MiXCR to reprocess the 5' RACE reads, holding one entry per CDR3 protein. The sample shows more than 500,000 distinct CDR3 sequences, approximately 26% of them seen only once. This sample also appeared in a second study, on T cells of mothers and their children.

The TCR originated in a boy younger than 10 in good health. Sequencing was performed on blood. This chain links TRBV5-6 with TRBJ2-5; unclear D gene. The CDR3 protein is CASSEFRRSQETQYF. CDR3 nucleotide sequence: TGTGCCAGCAGCGAGTTTCGGCGGTCCCAAGAGACCCAGTACTTC. The full variable domain, in which reference TRBV5-6 and TRBJ2-5 provide the parts outside the CDR3, is DAGVTQSPTHLIKTRGQQVTLRCSPKSGHDTVSWYQQALGQGPQFIFQYYEEEERQRGNFPDRFSGHQFPNYSSELNVNALLLGDSALYLCASSEFRRSQETQYFGPGTRLLVL.